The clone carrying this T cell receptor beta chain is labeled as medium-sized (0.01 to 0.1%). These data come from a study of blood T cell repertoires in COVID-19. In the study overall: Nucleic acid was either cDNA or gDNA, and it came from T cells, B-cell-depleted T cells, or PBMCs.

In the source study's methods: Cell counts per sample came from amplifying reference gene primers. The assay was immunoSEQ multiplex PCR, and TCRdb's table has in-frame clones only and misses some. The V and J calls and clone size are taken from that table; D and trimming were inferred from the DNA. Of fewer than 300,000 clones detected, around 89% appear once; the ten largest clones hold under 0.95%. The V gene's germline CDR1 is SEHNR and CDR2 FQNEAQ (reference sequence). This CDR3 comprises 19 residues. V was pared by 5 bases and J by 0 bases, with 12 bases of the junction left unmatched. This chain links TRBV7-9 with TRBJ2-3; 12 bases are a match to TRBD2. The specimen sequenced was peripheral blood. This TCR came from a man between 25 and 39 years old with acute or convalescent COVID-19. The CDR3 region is CASSPVNPTSGGSTDTQYF. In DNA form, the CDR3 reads TGTGCCAGCAGCCCCGTTAACCCTACTAGCGGGGGGAGCACAGATACGCAGTATTTT.